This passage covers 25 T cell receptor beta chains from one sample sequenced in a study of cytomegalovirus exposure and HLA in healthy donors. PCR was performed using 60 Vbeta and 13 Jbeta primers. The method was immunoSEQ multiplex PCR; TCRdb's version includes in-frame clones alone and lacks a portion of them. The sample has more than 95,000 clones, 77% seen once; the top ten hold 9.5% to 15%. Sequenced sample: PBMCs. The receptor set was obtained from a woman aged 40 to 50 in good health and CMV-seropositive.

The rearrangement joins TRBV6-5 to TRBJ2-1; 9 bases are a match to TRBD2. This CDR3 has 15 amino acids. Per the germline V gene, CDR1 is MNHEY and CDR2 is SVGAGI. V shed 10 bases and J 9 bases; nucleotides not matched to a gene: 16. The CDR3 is CATVGRVGREGEQFF. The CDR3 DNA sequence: TGTGCCACCGTAGGGCGGGTCGGGCGGGAGGGTGAGCAGTTCTTC.

Written as DNA, the CDR3 is TGTGCCAGCAGCTCAGGGATAGGGGGTAGCAATCAGCCCCAGCATTTT. It is translated as CASSSGIGGSNQPQHF. The V call is TRBV7-8, the J call TRBJ1-5; D is possibly TRBD1 (6 bases). This CDR3 has 16 amino acids. CDR1 and CDR2 from the germline V gene are SGHVS and FQNEAQ. The V end was cut by 4 bases, the J end by 0 bases, with 13 bases between.

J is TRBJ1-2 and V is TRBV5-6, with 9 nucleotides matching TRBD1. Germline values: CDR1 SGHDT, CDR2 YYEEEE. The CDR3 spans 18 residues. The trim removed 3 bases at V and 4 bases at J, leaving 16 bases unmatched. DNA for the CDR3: TGTGCCAGCAGCTCCCCCGGGACAGGGTTTACTTCAAGCTATGGCTACACCTTC. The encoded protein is CASSSPGTGFTSSYGYTF.

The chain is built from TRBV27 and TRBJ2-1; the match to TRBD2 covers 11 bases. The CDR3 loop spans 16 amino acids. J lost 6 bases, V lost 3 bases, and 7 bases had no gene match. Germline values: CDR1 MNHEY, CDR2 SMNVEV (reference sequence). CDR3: CASSLDSGRVSNEQFF. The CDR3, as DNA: TGTGCCAGCAGTTTGGATAGCGGGAGGGTAAGCAATGAGCAGTTCTTC.

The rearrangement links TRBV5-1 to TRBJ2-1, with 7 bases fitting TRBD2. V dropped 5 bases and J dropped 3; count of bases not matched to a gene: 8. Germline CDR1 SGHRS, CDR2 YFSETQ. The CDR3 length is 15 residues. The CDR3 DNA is TGCGCCAGCAGGGAAGCGGGACTAAACTACAATGAGCAGTTCTTC. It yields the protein CASREAGLNYNEQFF.

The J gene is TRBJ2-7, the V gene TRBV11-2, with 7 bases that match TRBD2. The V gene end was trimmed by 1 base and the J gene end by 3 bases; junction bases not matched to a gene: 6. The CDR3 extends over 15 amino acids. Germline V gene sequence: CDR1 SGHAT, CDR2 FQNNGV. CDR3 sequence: CASSLGGLRVYEQYF. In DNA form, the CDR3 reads TGTGCCAGCAGCTTAGGGGGACTACGCGTCTACGAGCAGTACTTC.

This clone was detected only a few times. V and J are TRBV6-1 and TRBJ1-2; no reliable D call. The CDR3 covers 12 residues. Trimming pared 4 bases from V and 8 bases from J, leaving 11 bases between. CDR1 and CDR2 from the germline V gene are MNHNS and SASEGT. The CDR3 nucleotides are TGTGCCAGCAGTGTGTCGGGGAAAGGCTACACCTTC. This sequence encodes CASSVSGKGYTF.

The CDR3 reads CASSVAPEGAYEQYF. CDR3 DNA: TGTGCCAGCAGCGTAGCTCCTGAGGGAGCCTACGAGCAGTACTTC. V is TRBV9 and J is TRBJ2-7; maybe TRBD2 (5 bases). The CDR3 has 15 amino acids. Trimming cost V 0 bases and J 2 bases, with 12 bases left between them. Germline values: CDR1 SGDLS, CDR2 YYNGEE.

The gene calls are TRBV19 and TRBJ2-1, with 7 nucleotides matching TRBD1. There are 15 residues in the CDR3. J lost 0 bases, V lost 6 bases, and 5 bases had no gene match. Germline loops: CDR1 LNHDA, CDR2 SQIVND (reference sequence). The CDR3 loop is CASRGGSSSYNEQFF. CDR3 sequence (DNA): TGTGCCAGTAGAGGGGGCAGCAGCTCCTACAATGAGCAGTTCTTC. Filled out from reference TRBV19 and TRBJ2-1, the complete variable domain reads DGGITQSPKYLFRKEGQNVTLSCEQNLNHDAMYWYRQDPGQGLRLIYYSQIVNDFQKGDIAEGYSVSREKKESFPLTVTSAQKNPTAFYLCASRGGSSSYNEQFFGPGTRLTVL.

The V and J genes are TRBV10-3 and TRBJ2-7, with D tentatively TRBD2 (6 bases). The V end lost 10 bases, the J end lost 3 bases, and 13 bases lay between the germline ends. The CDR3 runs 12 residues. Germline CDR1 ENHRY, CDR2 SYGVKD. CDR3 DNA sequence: TGTGCCACCGGCCCGGGGGACTACGAGCAGTACTTC. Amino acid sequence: CATGPGDYEQYF.

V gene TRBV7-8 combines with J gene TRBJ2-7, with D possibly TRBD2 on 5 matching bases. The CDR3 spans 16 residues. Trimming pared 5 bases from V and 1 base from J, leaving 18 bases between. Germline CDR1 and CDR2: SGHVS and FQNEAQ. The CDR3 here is CASSLRRFPSSYEQYF. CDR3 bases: TGTGCCAGCAGCCTCAGGAGGTTTCCCAGTTCCTACGAGCAGTACTTC. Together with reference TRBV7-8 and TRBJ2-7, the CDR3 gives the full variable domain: GAGVSQSPRYKVAKRGQDVALRCDPISGHVSLFWYQQALGQGPEFLTYFQNEAQLDKSGLPSDRFFAERPEGSVSTLKIQRTQQEDSAVYLCASSLRRFPSSYEQYFGPGTRLTVT.

CDR3 nucleotide sequence: TGTGCCAGCAGCGGGACTAGCGGGAGTTTCGACGAGCAGTACTTC. This codes for CASSGTSGSFDEQYF. V and J are TRBV9 and TRBJ2-7, with 13 bases matching TRBD2. Germline CDR1 is SGDLS and CDR2 is YYNGEE. CDR3 length: 15 amino acids. Unmatched junction bases numbered 5, after V lost 3 bases and J lost 5 bases.

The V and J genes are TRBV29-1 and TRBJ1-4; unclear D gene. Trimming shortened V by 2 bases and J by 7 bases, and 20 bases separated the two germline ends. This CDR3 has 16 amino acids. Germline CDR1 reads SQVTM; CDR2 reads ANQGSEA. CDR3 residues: CSVELIRGKAFEKLFF. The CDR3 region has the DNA TGCAGCGTTGAACTTATTAGAGGGAAAGCCTTTGAAAAACTGTTTTTT.

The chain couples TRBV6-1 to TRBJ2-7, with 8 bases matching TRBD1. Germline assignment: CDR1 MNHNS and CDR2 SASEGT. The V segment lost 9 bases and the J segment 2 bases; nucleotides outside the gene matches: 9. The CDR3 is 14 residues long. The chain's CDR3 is CASGQGAGPYEQYF. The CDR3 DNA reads TGTGCCAGTGGACAGGGAGCTGGGCCCTACGAGCAGTACTTC.

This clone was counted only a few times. CDR3 sequence reads: CASSPPDTEAFF. The DNA of the CDR3 is TGTGCCAGCAGCCCCCCGGACACTGAAGCTTTCTTT. The chain recombines TRBV7-9 with TRBJ1-1, with unresolved D. Germline CDR1 reads SEHNR; CDR2 reads FQNEAQ (reference sequence). The CDR3 sequence is 12 residues long. V was shortened by 5 bases and J by 3 bases, with 7 bases between the two germline ends.

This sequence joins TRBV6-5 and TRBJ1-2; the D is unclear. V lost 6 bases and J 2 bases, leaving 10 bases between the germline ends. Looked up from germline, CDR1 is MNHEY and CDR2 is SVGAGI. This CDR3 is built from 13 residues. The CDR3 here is CASRTDLNYGYTF. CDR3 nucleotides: TGTGCCAGCAGGACTGACCTCAACTATGGCTACACCTTC.

The CDR3 DNA sequence: TGTGCCTTGGACAGACTGATGAACACTGAAGCTTTCTTT. This sequence encodes CALDRLMNTEAFF. The chain joins TRBV30 to TRBJ1-1; perhaps TRBD1 as D (6 bases). Deletions cut 7 bases from V and 0 bases from J, with 12 bases between. The V gene's germline CDR1 is GTSNPN and CDR2 SVGIG (reference sequence). This CDR3 spans 13 amino acids.

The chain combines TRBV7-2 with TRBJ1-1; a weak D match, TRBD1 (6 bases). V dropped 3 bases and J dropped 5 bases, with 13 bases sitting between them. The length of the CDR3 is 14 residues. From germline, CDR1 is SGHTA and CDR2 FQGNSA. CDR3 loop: CASSFPGARTEAFF. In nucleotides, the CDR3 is TGTGCCAGCAGCTTCCCAGGGGCAAGGACTGAAGCTTTCTTT.

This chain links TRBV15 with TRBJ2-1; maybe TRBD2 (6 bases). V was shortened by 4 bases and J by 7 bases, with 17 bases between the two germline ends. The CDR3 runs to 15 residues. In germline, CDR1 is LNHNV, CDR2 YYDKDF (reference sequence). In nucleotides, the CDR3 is TGTGCCACCAGCACAGAGCGGGTCCCGGGGAATGAGCAGTTCTTC. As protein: CATSTERVPGNEQFF.

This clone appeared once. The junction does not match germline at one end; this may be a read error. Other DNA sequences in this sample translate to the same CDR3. CDR3 nucleotide sequence: TGTGCCAGCAGAAAATGGACAGATCTTGGAAACACCATATACTTT. It specifies CASRKWTDLGNTIYF. The chain uses TRBV6-1 and TRBJ1-3; a weak D match, TRBD1 (6 bases). The CDR3 has 15 amino acids. Germline V CDR1 and CDR2: MNHNS, SASEGT.

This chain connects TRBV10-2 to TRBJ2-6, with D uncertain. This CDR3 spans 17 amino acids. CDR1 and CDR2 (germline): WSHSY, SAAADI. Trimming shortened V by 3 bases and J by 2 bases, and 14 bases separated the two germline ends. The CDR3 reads CASSDHLLGPGANVLTF. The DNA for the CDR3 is TGCGCCAGCAGTGACCACCTTTTGGGCCCTGGGGCCAACGTCCTGACTTTC.

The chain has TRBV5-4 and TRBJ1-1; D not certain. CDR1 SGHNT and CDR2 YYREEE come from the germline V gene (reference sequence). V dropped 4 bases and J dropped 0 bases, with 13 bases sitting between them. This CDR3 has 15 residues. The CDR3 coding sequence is TGTGCCAGCAGCCGCCCTGCGGGAATGAACACTGAAGCTTTCTTT. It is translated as CASSRPAGMNTEAFF.

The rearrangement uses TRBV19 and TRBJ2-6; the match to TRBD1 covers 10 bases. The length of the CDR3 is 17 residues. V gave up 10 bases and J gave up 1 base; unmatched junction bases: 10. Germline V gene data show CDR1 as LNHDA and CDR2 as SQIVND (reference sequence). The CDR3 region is CATSAGTGESGANVLTF. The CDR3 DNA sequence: TGTGCCACCAGCGCCGGGACAGGGGAATCTGGGGCCAACGTCCTGACTTTC.

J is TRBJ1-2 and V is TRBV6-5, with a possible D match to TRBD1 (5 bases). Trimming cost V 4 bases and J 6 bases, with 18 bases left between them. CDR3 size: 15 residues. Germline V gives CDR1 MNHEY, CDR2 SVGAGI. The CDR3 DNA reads TGTGCCAGCAGTTTCAACGGACGGGGGTGGGATGGCTACACCTTC. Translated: CASSFNGRGWDGYTF.

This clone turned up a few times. CDR3 loop: CASSLSAGGATDTQYF. CDR3 DNA: TGTGCCAGCAGTTTATCAGCAGGGGGAGCCACAGATACGCAGTATTTT. The chain joins TRBV27 to TRBJ2-3, with 7 bases that match TRBD1. Germline V CDR1 and CDR2: MNHEY, SMNVEV (reference sequence). This CDR3 has 16 residues. V trimming: 0 bases; J trimming: 2 bases; junction bases outside the gene matches: 5.